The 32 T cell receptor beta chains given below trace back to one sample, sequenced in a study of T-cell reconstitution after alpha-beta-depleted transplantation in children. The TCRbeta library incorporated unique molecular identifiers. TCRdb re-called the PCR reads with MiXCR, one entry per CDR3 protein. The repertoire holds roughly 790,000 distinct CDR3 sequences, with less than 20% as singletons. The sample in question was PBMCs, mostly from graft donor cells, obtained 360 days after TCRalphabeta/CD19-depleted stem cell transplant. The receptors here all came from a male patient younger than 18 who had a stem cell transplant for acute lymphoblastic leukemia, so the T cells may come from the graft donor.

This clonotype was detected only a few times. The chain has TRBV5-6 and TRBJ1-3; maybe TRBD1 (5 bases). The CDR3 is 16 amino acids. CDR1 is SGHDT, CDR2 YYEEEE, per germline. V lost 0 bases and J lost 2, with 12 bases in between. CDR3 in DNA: TGTGCCAGCAGCTTGGGGCTTGGCAGGGCTGGAAACACCATATATTTT. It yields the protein CASSLGLGRAGNTIYF.

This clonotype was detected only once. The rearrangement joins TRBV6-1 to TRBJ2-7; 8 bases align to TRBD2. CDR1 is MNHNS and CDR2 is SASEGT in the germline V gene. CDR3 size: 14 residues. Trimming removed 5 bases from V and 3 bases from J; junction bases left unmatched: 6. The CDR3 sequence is CASSKREGLYEQYF. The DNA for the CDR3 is TGTGCCAGCAGTAAACGGGAGGGACTCTACGAGCAGTACTTC.

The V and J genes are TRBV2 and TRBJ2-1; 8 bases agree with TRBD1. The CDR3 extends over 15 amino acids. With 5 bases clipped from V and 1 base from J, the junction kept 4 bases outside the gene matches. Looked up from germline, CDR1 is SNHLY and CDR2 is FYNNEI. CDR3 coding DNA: TGTGCCAGCAGTTACAGGGGGTTGTCCTACAATGAGCAGTTCTTC. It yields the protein CASSYRGLSYNEQFF.

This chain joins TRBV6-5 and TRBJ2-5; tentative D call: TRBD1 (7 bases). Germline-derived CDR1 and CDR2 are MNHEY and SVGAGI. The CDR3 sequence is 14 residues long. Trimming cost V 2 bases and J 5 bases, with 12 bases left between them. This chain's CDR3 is CASSYTGAGETQYF. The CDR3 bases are TGTGCCAGCAGTTACACAGGGGCGGGGGAGACCCAGTACTTC.

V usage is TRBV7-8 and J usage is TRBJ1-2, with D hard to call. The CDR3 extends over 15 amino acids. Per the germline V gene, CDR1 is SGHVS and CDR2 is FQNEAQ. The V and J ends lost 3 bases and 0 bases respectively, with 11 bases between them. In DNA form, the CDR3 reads TGTGCCAGCAGCTTTTTGTCGTTAGCTAACTATGGCTACACCTTC. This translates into CASSFLSLANYGYTF.

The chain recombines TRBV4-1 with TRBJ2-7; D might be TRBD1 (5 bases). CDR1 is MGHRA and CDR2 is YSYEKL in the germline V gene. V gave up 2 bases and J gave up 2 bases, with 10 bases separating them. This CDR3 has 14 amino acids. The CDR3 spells CASSQLTDTYEQYF. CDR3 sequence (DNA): TGCGCCAGCAGCCAATTGACGGACACCTACGAGCAGTACTTC.

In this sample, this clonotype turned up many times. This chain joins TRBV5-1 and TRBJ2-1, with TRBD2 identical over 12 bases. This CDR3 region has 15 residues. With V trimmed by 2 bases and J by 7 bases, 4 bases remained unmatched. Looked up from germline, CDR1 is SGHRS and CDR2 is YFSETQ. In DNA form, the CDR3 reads TGCGCCAGCAGCTTCGGACTAGCGGGGAAAAATGAGCAGTTCTTC. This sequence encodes CASSFGLAGKNEQFF.

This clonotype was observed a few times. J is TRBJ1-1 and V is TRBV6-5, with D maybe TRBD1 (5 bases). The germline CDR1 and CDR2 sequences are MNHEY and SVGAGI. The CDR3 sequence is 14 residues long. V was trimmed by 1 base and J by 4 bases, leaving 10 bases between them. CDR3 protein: CASSYYGAVTEAFF. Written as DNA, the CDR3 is TGTGCCAGCAGTTACTATGGGGCAGTCACTGAAGCTTTCTTT.

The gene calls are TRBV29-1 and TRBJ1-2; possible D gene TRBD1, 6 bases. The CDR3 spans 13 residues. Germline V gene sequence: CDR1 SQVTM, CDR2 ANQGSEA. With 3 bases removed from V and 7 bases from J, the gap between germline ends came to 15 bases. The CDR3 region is CSVDRGGRAGYTF. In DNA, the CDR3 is TGCAGCGTTGATAGGGGGGGGCGCGCTGGCTACACCTTC.

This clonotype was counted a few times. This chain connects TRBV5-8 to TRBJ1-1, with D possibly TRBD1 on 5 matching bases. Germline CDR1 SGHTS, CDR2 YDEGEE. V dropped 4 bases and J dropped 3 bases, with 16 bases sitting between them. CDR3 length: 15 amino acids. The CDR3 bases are TGTGCCAGCAGCGAGGGAGTAGGGGCGTACACTGAAGCTTTCTTT. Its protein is CASSEGVGAYTEAFF.

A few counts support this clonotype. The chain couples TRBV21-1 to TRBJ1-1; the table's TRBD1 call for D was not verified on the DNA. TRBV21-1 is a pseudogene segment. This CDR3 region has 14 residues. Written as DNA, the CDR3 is TGTGCCAGCAGCAACCCGGACAGGAACACTGAAGCTTTCTTT. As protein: CASSNPDRNTEAFF.

CDR3 residues: CASSSPPAGDVEAFF. Here the CDR3 DNA reads TGTGCCAGCAGTTCCCCTCCCGCAGGGGATGTTGAAGCTTTCTTT. V usage is TRBV9 and J usage is TRBJ1-1; TRBD1 might be the D (6 bases). This CDR3 is 15 amino acids long. CDR1 SGDLS and CDR2 YYNGEE come from the germline V gene. Trimming shortened V by 5 bases and J by 7 bases, and 21 bases separated the two germline ends.

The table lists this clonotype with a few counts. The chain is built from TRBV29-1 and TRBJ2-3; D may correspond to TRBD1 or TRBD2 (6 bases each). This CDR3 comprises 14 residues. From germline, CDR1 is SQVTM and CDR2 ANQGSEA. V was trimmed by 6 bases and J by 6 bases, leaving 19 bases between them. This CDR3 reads CSVKGGLTWDTQYF. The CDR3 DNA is TGCAGCGTCAAAGGGGGACTGACATGGGATACGCAGTATTTT.

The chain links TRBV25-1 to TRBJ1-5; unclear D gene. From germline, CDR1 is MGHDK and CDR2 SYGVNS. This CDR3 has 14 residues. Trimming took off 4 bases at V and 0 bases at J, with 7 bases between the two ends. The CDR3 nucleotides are TGTGCCAGCAGTGGGTCATCTAGCAATCAGCCCCAGCATTTT. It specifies CASSGSSSNQPQHF.

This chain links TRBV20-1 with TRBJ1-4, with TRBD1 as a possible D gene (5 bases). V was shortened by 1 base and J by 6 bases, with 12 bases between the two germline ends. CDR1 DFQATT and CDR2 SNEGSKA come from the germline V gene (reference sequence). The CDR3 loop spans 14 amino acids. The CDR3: CSARGPWGDEKLFF. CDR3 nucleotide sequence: TGCAGTGCTAGAGGGCCATGGGGGGATGAAAAACTGTTTTTT.

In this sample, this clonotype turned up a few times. The CDR3 spells CASSVLGSGSYEQYF. CDR3 bases: TGTGCCAGCAGCGTGTTGGGTAGCGGGAGCTACGAGCAGTACTTC. The chain has TRBV9 and TRBJ2-7; TRBD2 aligns across 9 bases. The germline V gene has CDR1 SGDLS and CDR2 YYNGEE. V trimming: 2 bases; J trimming: 3 bases; junction bases outside the gene matches: 6. The CDR3 runs to 15 residues.

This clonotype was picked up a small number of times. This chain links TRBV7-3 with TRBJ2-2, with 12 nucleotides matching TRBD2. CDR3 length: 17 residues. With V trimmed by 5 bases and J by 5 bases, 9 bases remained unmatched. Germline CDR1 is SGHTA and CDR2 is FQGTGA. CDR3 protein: CASSPGTSGYTTGELFF. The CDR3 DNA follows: TGTGCCAGCAGCCCGGGGACTAGCGGGTATACTACCGGGGAGCTGTTTTTT.

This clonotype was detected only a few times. CDR3 DNA: TGTGCCAGCAGCCAAGGACGGACTAGCGGGAGATGGCCCCAAGGAACCCAGTACTTC. Translation: CASSQGRTSGRWPQGTQYF. The V gene is TRBV3-1, the J gene TRBJ2-5; TRBD2 aligns across 13 bases. J gave up 8 bases and V 1 base, and 16 bases lay outside the gene matches. Germline V lookup: CDR1 LGHDT, CDR2 YNNKEL (reference sequence). The CDR3 extends over 19 amino acids.

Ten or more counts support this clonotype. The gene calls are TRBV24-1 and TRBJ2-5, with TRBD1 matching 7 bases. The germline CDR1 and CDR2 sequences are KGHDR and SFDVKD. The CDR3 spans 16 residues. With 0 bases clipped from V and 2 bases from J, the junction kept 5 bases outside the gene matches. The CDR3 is CATSDLQGQHQETQYF. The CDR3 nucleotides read TGTGCCACCAGTGATTTGCAGGGACAGCATCAAGAGACCCAGTACTTC.

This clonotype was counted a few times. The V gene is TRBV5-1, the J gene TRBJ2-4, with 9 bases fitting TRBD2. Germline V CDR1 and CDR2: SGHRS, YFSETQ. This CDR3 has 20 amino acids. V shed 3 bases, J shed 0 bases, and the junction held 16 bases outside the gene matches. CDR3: CASSWDYAGGNFLAKNIQYF. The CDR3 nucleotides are TGCGCCAGCAGCTGGGACTACGCGGGAGGGAATTTTCTAGCCAAAAACATTCAGTACTTC.

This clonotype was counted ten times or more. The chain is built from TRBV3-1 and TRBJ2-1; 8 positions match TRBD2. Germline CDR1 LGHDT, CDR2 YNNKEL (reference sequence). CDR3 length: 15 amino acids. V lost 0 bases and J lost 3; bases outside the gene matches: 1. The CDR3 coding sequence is TGTGCCAGCAGCCAAGAGGGACTAGTCTACAATGAGCAGTTCTTC. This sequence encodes CASSQEGLVYNEQFF.

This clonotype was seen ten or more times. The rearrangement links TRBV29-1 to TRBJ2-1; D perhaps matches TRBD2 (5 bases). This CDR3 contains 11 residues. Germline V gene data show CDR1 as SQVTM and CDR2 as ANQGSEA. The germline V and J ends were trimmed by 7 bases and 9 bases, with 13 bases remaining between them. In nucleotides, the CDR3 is TGCAGCGCCGAGAGGGCGAGTGAGCAGTTCTTC. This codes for CSAERASEQFF.

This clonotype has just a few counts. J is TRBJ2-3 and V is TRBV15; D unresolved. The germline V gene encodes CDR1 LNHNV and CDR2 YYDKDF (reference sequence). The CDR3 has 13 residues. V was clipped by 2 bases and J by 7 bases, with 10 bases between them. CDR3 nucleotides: TGTGCCACCAGCAGACTGAAGGGAAATACGCAGTATTTT. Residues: CATSRLKGNTQYF.

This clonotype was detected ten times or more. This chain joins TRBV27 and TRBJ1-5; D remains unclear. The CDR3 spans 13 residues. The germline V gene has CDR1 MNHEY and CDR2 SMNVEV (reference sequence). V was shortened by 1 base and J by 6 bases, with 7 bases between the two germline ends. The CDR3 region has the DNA TGTGCCAGCAGTTTATTCGAAGGTCAGCCCCAGCATTTT. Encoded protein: CASSLFEGQPQHF.

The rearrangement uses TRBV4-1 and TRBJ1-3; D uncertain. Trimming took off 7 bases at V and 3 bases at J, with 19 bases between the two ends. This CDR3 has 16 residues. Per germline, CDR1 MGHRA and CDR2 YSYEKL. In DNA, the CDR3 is TGCGCCAGCACCTACAAGCGCGTTGGGAATGGAAACACCATATATTTT. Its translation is CASTYKRVGNGNTIYF.

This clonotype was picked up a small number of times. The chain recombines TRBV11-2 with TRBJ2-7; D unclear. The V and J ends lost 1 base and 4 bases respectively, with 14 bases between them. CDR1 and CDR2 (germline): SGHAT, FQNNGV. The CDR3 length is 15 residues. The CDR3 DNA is TGTGCCAGCAGCTTAGTGGTCTCCGGCCAATACGAGCAGTACTTC. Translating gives CASSLVVSGQYEQYF. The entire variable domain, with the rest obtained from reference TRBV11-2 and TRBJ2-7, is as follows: EAGVAQSPRYKIIEKRQSVAFWCNPISGHATLYWYQQILGQGPKLLIQFQNNGVVDDSQLPKDRFSAERLKGVDSTLKIQPAKLEDSAVYLCASSLVVSGQYEQYFGPGTRLTVT.

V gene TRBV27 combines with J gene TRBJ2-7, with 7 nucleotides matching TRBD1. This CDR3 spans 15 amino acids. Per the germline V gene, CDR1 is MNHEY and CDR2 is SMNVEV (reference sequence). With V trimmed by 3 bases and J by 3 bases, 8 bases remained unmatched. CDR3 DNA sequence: TGTGCCAGCAGTTTGACTACAGGGGACGTCTACGAGCAGTACTTC. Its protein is CASSLTTGDVYEQYF.

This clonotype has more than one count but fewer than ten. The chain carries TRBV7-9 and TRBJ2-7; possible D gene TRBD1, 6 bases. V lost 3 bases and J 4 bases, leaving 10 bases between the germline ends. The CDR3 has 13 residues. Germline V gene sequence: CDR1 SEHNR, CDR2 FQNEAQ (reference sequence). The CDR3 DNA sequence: TGTGCCAGCAGCTTTAGGGGGAAGTACGAGCAGTACTTC. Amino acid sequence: CASSFRGKYEQYF.

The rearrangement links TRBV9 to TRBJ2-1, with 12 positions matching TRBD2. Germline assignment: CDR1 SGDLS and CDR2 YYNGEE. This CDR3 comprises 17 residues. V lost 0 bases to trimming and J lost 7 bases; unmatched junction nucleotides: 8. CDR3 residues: CASSVVTTSGRKNEQFF. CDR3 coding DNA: TGTGCCAGCAGCGTAGTAACTACTAGCGGGAGGAAAAATGAGCAGTTCTTC.

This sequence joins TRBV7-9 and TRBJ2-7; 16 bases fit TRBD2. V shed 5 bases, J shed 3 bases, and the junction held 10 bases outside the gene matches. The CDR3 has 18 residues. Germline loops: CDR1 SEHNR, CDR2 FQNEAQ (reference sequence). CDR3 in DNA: TGTGCCAGCAGCGCACGGACCGGGACTAGCGGGAGGGACTACGAGCAGTACTTC. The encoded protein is CASSARTGTSGRDYEQYF.

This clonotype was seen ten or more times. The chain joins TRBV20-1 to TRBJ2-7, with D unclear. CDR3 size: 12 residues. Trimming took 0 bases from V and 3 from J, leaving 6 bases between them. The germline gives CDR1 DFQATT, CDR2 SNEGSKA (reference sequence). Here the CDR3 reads CSARDLGYEQYF. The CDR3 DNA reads TGCAGTGCTAGAGATCTGGGCTACGAGCAGTACTTC.

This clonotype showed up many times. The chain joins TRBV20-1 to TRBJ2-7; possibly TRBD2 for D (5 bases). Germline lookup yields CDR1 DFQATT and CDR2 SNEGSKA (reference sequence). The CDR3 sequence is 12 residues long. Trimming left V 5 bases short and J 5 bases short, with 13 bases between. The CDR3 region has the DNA TGCAGTGCTCCGGTTTTACTAGACGAGCAGTACTTC. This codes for CSAPVLLDEQYF.